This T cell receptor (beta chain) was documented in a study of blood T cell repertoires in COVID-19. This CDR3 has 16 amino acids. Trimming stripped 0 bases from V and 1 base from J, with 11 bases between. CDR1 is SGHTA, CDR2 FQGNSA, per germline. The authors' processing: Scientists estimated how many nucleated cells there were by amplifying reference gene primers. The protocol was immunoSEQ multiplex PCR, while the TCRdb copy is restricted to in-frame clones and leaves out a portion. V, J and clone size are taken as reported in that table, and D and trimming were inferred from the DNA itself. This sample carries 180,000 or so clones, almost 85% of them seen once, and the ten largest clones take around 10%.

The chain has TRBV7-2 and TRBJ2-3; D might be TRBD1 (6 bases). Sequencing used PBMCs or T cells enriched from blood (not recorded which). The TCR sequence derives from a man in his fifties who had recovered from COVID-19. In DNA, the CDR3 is TGTGCCAGCAGCTTAGCACAGGGAATCGGCACAGATACGCAGTATTTT. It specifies CASSLAQGIGTDTQYF.